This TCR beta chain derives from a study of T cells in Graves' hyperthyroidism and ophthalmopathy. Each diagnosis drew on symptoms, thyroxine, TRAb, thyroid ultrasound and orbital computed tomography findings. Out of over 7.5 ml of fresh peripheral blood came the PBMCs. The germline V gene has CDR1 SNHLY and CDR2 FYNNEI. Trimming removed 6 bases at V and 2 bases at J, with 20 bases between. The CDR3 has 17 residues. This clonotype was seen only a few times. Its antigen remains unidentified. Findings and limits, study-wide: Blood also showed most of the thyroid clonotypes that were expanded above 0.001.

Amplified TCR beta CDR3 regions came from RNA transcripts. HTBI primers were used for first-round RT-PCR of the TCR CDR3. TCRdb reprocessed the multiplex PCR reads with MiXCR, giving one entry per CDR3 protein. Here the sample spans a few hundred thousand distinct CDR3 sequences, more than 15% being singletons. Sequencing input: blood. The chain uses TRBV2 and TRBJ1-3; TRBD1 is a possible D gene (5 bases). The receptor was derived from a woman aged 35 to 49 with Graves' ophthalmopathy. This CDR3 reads CASSRLQGAGAGNTIYF. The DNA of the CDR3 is TGTGCCAGCAGCAGACTTCAGGGCGCCGGCGCTGGAAACACCATATATTTT.